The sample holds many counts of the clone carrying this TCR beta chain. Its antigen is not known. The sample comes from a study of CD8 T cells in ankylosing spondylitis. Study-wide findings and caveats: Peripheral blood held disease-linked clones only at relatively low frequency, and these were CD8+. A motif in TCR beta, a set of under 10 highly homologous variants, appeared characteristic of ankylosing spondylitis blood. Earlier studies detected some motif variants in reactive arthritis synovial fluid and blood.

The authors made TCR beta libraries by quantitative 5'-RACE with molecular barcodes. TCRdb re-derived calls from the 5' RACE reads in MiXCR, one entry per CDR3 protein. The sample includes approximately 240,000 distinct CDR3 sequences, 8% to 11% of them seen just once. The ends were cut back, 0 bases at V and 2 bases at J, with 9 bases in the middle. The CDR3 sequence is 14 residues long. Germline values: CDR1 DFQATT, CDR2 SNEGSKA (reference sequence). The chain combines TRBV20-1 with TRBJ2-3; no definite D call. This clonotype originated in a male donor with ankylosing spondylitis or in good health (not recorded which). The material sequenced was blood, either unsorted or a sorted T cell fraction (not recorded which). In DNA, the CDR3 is TGCAGTGCTAGAGATGGAGCCTACACAGATACGCAGTATTTT. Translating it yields CSARDGAYTDTQYF.